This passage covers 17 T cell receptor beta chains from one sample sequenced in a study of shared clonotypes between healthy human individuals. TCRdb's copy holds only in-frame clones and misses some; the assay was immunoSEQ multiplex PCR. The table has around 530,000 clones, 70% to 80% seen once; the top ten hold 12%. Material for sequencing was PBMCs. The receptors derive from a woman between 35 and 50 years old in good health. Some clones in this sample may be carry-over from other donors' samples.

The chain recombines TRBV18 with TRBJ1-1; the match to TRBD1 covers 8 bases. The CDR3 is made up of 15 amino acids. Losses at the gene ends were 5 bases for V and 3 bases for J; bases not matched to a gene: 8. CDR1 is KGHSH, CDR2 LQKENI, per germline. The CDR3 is CASSERQGLDTEAFF. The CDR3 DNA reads TGTGCCAGCTCAGAAAGACAGGGGCTGGACACTGAAGCTTTCTTT. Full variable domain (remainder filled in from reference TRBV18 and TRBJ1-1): NAGVMQNPRHLVRRRGQEARLRCSPMKGHSHVYWYRQLPEEGLKFMVYLQKENIIDESGMPKERFSAEFPKEGPSILRIQQVVRGDSAAYFCASSERQGLDTEAFFGQGTRLTVV.

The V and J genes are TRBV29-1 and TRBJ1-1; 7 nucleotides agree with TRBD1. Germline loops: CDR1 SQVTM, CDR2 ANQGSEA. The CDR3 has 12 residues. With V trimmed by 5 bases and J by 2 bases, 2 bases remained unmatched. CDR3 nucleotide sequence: TGCAGCGTTCGGACAGGAAACACTGAAGCTTTCTTT. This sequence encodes CSVRTGNTEAFF.

CDR3 region: CASSDVLAGEAGELFF. The CDR3 bases are TGTGCCAGCAGTGACGTACTAGCGGGAGAGGCCGGGGAGCTGTTTTTT. The chain combines TRBV6-4 with TRBJ2-2; 11 bases fit TRBD2. The CDR3 extends over 16 amino acids. The ends lost 2 bases at V and 6 bases at J; junction bases unmatched: 5. Germline assignment: CDR1 MRHNA and CDR2 SNTAGT.

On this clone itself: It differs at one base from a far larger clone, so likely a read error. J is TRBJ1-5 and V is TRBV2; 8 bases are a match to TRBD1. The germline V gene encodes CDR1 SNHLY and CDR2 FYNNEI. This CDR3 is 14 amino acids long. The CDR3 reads CASGGQGASGPQRF. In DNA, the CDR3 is TGTGCCAGCGGCGGACAGGGTGCGTCTGGGCCCCAGCGTTTT.

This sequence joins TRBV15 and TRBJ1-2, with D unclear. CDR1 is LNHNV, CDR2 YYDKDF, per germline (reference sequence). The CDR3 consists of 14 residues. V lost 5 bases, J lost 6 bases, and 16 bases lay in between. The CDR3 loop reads CATSPRAGNDGYTF. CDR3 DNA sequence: TGTGCCACCAGCCCTCGGGCGGGGAATGATGGCTACACCTTC.

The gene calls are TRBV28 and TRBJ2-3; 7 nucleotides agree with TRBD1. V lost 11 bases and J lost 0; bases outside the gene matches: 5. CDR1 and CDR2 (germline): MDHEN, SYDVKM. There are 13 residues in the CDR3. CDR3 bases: TGTGCCGAAGGGACAGCAAGCACAGATACGCAGTATTTT. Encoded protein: CAEGTASTDTQYF.

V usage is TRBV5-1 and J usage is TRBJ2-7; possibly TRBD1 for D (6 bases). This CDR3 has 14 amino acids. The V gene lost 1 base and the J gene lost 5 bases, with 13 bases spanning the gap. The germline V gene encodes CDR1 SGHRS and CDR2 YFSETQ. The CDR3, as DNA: TGCGCCAGCAGCTTGCAACAGGGAGTTAACGAGCAGTACTTC. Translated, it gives CASSLQQGVNEQYF.

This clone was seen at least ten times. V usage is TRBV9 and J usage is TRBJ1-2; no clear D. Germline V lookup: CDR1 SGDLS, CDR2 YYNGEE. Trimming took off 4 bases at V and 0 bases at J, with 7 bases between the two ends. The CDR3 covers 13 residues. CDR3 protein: CASSSPPNYGYTF. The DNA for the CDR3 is TGTGCCAGCAGCTCCCCCCCTAACTATGGCTACACCTTC.

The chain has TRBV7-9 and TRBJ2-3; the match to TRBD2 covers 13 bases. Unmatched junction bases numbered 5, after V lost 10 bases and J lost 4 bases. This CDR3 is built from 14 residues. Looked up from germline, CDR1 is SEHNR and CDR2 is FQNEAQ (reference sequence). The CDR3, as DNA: TGTGCCACCGGACTAGCGGGAGTATCAGATACGCAGTATTTT. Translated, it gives CATGLAGVSDTQYF.

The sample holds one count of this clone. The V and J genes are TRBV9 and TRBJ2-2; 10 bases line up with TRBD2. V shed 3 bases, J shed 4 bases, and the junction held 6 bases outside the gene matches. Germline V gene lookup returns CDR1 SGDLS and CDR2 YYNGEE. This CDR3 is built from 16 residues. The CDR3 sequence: CASSEAGTSATGELFF. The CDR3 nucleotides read TGTGCCAGCAGCGAGGCCGGGACTAGCGCCACCGGGGAGCTGTTTTTT.

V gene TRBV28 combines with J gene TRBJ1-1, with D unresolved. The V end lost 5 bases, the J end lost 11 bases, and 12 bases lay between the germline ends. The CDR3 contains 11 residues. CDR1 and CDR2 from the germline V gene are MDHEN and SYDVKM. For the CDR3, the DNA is TGTGCCAGCAGTATTACCAGGTCGGCTTTCTTT. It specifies CASSITRSAFF.

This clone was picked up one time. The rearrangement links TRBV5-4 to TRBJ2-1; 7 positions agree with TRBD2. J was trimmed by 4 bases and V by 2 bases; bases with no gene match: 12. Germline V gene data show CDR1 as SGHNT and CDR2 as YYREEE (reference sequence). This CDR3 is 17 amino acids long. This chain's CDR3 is CASSFLAGVLLYNEQFF. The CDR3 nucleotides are TGTGCCAGCAGCTTTCTTGCGGGAGTCCTCCTATACAATGAGCAGTTCTTC.

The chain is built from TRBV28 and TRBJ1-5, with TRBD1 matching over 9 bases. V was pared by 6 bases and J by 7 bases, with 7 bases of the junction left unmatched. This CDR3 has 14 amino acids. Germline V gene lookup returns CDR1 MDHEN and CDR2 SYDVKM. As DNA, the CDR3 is TGTGCCAGCAGAACAGGGGGCGCGGCACAGCCCCAGCATTTT. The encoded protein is CASRTGGAAQPQHF.

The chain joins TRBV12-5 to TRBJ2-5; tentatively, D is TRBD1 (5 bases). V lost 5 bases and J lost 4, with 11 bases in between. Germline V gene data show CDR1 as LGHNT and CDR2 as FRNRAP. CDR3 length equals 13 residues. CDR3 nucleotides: TGTGCTAGTGGTCATGACAGTTCAGAGACCCAGTACTTC. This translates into CASGHDSSETQYF.

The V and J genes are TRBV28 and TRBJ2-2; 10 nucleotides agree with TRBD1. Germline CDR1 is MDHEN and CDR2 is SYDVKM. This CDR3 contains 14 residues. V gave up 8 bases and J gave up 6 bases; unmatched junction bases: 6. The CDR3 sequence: CASLRDRGPGELFF. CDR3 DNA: TGTGCCAGCCTCCGGGACAGGGGACCCGGGGAGCTGTTTTTT.

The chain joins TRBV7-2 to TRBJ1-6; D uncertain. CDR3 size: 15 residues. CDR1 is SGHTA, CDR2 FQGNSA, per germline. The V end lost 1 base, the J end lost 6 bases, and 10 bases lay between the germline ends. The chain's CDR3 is CASSLDPSSNSPLHF. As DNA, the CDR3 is TGTGCCAGCAGCTTAGATCCCAGCTCTAATTCACCCCTCCACTTT.

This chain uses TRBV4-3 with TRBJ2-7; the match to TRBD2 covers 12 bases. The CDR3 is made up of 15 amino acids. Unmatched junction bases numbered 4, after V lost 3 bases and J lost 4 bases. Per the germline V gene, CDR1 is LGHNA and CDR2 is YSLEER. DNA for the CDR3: TGCGCCAGCAGCCAGACTAGCGGGAGTACATACGAGCAGTACTTC. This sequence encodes CASSQTSGSTYEQYF.